One sample yielded the 8 T cell receptor beta chains listed below, sequenced in a study of blood T cell repertoires in COVID-19. The assay was immunoSEQ multiplex PCR, and TCRdb's table has in-frame clones only and misses some. The repertoire holds roughly 400,000 clones, around 92% seen once, with approximately 1.5% in the top ten. The sequenced sample was PBMCs or T cells enriched from blood (not recorded which). These receptors were taken from a young woman who had recovered from COVID-19.

V and J are TRBV5-1 and TRBJ2-1, with TRBD2 matching 9 bases. The CDR3 spans 16 residues. Per the germline V gene, CDR1 is SGHRS and CDR2 is YFSETQ. Trimming took 2 bases from V and 4 from J; bases not matched to a gene: 7. In DNA, the CDR3 is TGCGCCAGCAGCTTCGGTAGCGGGAGTAGGTACAATGAGCAGTTCTTC. Translation gives CASSFGSGSRYNEQFF.

The gene calls are TRBV18 and TRBJ1-1, with 7 bases fitting TRBD1. The CDR3 is 15 amino acids. Germline CDR1 KGHSH, CDR2 LQKENI. V shed 5 bases and J 5 bases; nucleotides not matched to a gene: 11. CDR3 nucleotide sequence: TGTGCCAGCTCATCACAAAGGGGGCGTCGGACTGAAGCTTTCTTT. This encodes CASSSQRGRRTEAFF.

V gene TRBV5-4 combines with J gene TRBJ1-2, with unresolved D. Looked up from germline, CDR1 is SGHNT and CDR2 is YYREEE (reference sequence). V was cut by 0 bases and J by 4 bases, with 10 bases left in between. The CDR3 is 14 residues long. CDR3 residues: CASSLDAVSYGYTF. In nucleotides, the CDR3 is TGTGCCAGCAGCTTGGATGCGGTATCCTATGGCTACACCTTC.

The chain carries TRBV18 and TRBJ2-7, with 8 nucleotides matching TRBD1. The CDR3 loop spans 14 amino acids. CDR1 and CDR2 from the germline V gene are KGHSH and LQKENI. Trimming cost V 3 bases and J 6 bases; bases outside gene matches: 7. CDR3 in amino acids: CASSPLQQGGEQYF. As DNA, the CDR3 is TGTGCCAGCTCACCCCTCCAACAGGGGGGCGAGCAGTACTTC.

This clone was seen only once. The gene calls are TRBV3-1 (or the pseudogene TRBV3-2) and TRBJ1-1; possibly TRBD1 for D (5 bases). The CDR3 consists of 15 residues. The V gene lost 2 bases and the J gene lost 5 bases, with 15 bases spanning the gap. Germline CDR1 and CDR2: LGHDT and YNNKEL (reference sequence). CDR3: CASSQPTGRLTEAFF. CDR3 sequence (DNA): TGTGCCAGCAGCCAACCCACAGGACGATTAACTGAAGCTTTCTTT.

The rearrangement uses TRBV5-6 and TRBJ1-2; D ambiguous. V was pared by 4 bases and J by 4 bases, with 14 bases between. Germline V CDR1 and CDR2: SGHDT, YYEEEE. CDR3 length: 14 amino acids. The chain's CDR3 is CASSKHPAGYGYTF. CDR3 DNA sequence: TGTGCCAGCAGCAAACATCCGGCGGGCTATGGCTACACCTTC.

V usage is TRBV30 and J usage is TRBJ1-6; D call uncertain. Trimming took 6 bases from V and 1 from J, leaving 10 bases between them. Per germline, CDR1 GTSNPN and CDR2 SVGIG (reference sequence). The CDR3 totals 14 residues. CDR3 in DNA: TGTGCCTGTCGTCGGGAGTCCTATAATTCACCCCTCCACTTT. Protein: CACRRESYNSPLHF. Full variable domain (remainder filled in from reference TRBV30 and TRBJ1-6): SQTIHQWPATLVQPVGSPLSLECTVEGTSNPNLYWYRQAAGRGLQLLFYSVGIGQISSEVPQNLSASRPQDRQFILSSKKLLLSDSGFYLCACRRESYNSPLHFGNGTRLTVT.

The rearrangement joins TRBV27 to TRBJ2-5; 14 bases align to TRBD2. The CDR3 has 15 amino acids. V was pared by 7 bases and J by 5 bases, with 6 bases of the junction left unmatched. Germline V gene sequence: CDR1 MNHEY, CDR2 SMNVEV (reference sequence). The CDR3 nucleotides are TGTGCCAGCATGGGGGGACTAGCGGGGGTCGAGACCCAGTACTTC. Protein sequence: CASMGGLAGVETQYF.